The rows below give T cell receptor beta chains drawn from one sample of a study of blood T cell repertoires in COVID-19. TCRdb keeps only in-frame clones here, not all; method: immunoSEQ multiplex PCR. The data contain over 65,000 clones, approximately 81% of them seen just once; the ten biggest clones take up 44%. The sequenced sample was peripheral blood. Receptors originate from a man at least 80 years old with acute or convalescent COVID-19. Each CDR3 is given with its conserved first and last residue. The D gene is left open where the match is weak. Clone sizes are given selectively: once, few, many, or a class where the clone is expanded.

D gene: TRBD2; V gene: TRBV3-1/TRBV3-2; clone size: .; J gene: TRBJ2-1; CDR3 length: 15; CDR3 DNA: TGTGCCAGCAGACATAGCGGGAGTTTTTACAATGAGCAGTTCTTC; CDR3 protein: CASRHSGSFYNEQFF
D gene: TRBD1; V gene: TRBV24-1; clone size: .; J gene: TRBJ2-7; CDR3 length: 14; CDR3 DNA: TGTGCCACCAGTGACTCCGGGACAGGGGATCGGCAGTACTTC; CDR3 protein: CATSDSGTGDRQYF
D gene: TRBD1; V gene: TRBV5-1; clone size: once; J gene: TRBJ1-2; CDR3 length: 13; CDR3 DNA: TGCGCCAGCAGTTTGGGACAGGGTAATGGCTACACCTTC; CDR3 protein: CASSLGQGNGYTF
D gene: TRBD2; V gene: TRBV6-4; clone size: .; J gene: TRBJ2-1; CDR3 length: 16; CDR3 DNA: TGTGCCAGCAGTGACTCGGTAGCGGGAGGCGGAAATGAGCAGTTCTTC; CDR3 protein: CASSDSVAGGGNEQFF
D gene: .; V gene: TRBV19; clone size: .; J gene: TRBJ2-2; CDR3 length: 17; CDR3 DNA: TGTGCCAGTAGTCCCCCTCGAGGACTGCCGAGGACCGGGGAGCTGTTTTTT; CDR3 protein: CASSPPRGLPRTGELFF
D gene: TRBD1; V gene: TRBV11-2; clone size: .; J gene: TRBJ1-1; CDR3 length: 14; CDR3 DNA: TGTGCCAGCAGCAGGACAGGGTCGACAGCTGAAGCTTTCTTT; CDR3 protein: CASSRTGSTAEAFF
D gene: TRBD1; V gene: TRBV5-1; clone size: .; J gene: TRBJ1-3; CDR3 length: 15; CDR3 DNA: TGCGCCAGCAGCACCTCGACAGGGACGGGAAACACCATATATTTT; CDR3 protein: CASSTSTGTGNTIYF
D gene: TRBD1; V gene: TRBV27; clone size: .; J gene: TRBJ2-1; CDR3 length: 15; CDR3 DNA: TGTGCCAGCTTTTTACGAACGACAGGGGGCCATGAGCAGTTCTTC; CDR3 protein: CASFLRTTGGHEQFF
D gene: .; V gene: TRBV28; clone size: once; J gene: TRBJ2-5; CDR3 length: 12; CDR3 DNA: TGTGCCAGCAGTTTACTCCAAGAGACCCAGTACTTC; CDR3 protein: CASSLLQETQYF
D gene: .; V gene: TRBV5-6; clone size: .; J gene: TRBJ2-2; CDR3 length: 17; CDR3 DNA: TGTGCCAGCAGCTTGGAGAGGGGACTCGTCTCAGCCGGGGAGCTGTTTTTT; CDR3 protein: CASSLERGLVSAGELFF
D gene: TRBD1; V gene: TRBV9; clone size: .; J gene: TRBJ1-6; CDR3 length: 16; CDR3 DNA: TGTGCCAGCAGCGTAGGTGACAGGGGGCTGGGTTCACCCCTCCACTTT; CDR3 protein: CASSVGDRGLGSPLHF
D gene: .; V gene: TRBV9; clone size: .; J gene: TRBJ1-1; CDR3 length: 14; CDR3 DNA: TGTGCCAGCAGCGTGACAGGTTCGAAGACTGAAGCTTTCTTT; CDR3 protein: CASSVTGSKTEAFF
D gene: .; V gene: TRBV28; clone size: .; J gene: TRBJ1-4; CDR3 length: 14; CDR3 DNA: TGTGCCAGCAGTTTAGGGGGGGTTAATGAAAAACTGTTTTTT; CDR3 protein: CASSLGGVNEKLFF
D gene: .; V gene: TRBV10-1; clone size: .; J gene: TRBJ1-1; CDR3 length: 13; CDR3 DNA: TGCGCCAGCAGCGATTATAGGGGCACTGAAGCTTTCTTT; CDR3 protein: CASSDYRGTEAFF
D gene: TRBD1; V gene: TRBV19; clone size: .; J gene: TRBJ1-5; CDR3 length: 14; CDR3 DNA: TGTGCCAGTAGTACGACAGGGAGCAATCAGCCCCAGCATTTT; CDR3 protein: CASSTTGSNQPQHF
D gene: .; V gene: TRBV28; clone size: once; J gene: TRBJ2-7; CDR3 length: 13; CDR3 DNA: TGTGCCAGCAGTCCTAGCGCCTCCTACGAGCAGTACTTC; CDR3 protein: CASSPSASYEQYF
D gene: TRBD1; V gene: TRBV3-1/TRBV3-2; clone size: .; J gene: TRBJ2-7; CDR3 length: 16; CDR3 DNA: TGTGCCAGCAGCCAATGGGGACAGGGGGACCCCTACGAGCAGTACTTC; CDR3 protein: CASSQWGQGDPYEQYF
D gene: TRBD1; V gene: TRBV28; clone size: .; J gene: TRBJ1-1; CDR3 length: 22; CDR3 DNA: TGTGCCAGCAGGCAGCCTCTACCCTTGTGGGGGACAGGGGGCGCCAGGAGCACTGAAGCTTTCTTT; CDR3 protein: CASRQPLPLWGTGGARSTEAFF
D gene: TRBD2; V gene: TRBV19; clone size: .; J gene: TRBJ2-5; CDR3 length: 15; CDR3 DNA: TGTGCCAGTAATCCTGGTGGGAGGGCCGTGGAGACCCAGTACTTC; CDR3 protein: CASNPGGRAVETQYF
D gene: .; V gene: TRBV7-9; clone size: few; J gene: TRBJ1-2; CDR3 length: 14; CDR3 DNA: TGTGCCAGCAGCTTAGAGTTGGGTAGAGGTGGCTACACCTTC; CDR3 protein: CASSLELGRGGYTF
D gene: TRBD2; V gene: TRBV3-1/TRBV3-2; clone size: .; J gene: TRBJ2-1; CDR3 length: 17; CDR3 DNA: TGTGCCAGCAGCCAAGATCTTAGGACTAGCGGCTACAATGAGCAGTTCTTC; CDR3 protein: CASSQDLRTSGYNEQFF
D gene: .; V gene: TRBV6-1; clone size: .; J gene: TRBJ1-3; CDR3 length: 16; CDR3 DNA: TGTGCCAGCAGTGATGTGCGGGGAGCGGCTGGAAACACCATATATTTT; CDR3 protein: CASSDVRGAAGNTIYF
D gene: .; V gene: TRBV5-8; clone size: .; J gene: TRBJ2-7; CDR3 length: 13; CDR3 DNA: TGTGCCAGCAGCGGAGTCGGGGCCTACGAGCAGTACTTC; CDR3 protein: CASSGVGAYEQYF
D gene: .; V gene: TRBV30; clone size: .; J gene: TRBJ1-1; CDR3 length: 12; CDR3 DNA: TGCGCCCGAAGCCTCATGAACACTGAAGCTTTCTTT; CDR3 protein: CARSLMNTEAFF
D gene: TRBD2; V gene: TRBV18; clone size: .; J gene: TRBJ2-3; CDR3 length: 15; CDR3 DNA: TGTGCCAGCTCACCAAATAGCGGGAGGTCAGATACGCAGTATTTT; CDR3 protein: CASSPNSGRSDTQYF
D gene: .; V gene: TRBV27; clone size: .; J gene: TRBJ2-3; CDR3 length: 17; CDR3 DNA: TGTGCCAGCAGTTTATCGTCAACTTACTTTAGCACAGATACGCAGTATTTT; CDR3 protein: CASSLSSTYFSTDTQYF
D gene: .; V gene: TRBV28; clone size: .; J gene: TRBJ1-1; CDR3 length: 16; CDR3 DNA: TGTGCCAGCAGTCGTTCTAGGGGCTACCAAGACACTGAAGCTTTCTTT; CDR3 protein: CASSRSRGYQDTEAFF
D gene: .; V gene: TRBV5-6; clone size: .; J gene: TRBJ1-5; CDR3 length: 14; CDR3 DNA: TGTGCCAGCAGCTTGCTGGGGGCCGATCAGCCCCAGCATTTT; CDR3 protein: CASSLLGADQPQHF
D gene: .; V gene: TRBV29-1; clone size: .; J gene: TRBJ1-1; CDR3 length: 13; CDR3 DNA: TGCAGCGTTGAAGATCCCAGGAACACTGAAGCTTTCTTT; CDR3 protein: CSVEDPRNTEAFF
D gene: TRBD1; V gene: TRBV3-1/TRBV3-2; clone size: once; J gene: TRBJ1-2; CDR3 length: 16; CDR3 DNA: TGTGCCAGCAGCCAACTCTGGACAGGGGGCGGGTATGGCTACACCTTC; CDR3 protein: CASSQLWTGGGYGYTF
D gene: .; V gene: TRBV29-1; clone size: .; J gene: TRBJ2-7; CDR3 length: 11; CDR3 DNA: TGCAGCGTTGGCAGAACCTACGAGCAGTACTTC; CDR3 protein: CSVGRTYEQYF
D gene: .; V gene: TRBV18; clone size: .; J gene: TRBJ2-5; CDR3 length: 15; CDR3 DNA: TGTGCCAGCTCACTAATCTTAGGACAGCAAGAGACCCAGTACTTC; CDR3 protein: CASSLILGQQETQYF
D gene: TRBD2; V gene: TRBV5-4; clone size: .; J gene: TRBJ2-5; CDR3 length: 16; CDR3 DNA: TGTGCCAGCAGCCCCGGACTAGCGGACTTCCAAGAGACCCAGTACTTC; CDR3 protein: CASSPGLADFQETQYF
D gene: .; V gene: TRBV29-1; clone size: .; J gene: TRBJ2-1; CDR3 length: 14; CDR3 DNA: TGCAGCGTTGTAGGTCACGGGGTTTACAATGAGCAGTTCTTC; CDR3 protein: CSVVGHGVYNEQFF
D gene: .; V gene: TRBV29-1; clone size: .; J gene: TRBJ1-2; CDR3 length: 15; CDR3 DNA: TGCAGCGTTGCTTTCCCTCCTTTGGGGGCCTATGGCTACACCTTC; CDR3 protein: CSVAFPPLGAYGYTF
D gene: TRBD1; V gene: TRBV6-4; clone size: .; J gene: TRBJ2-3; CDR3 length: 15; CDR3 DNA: TGTGCCAGCAGTCCGGGACAGGGGGCATCAGATACGCAGTATTTT; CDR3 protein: CASSPGQGASDTQYF
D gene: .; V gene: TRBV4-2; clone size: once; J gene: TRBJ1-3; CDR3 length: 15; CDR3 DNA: TGTGCCAGCAGCGCGACTCCAACCTCTGGAAACACCATATATTTT; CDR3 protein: CASSATPTSGNTIYF
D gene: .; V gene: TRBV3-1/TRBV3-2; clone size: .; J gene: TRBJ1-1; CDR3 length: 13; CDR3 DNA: TGTGCCAGCAGCCAAGAGAGGCAGACTGAAGCTTTCTTT; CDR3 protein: CASSQERQTEAFF
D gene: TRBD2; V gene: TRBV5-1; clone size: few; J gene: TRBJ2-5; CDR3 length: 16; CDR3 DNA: TGCGCCAGCAGCTTGGTGGGACTAGCGGGAGAAGAGACCCAGTACTTC; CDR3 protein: CASSLVGLAGEETQYF
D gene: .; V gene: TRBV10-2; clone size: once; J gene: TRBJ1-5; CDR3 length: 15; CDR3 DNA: TGCGCCAGCAGTGATAGCAGGAGGAACAATCAGCCCCAGCATTTT; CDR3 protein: CASSDSRRNNQPQHF
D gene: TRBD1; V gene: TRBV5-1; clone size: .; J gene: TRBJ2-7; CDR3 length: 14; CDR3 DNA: TGCGCCAGCAGCTTGGCCGGGACAGATTACGAGCAGTACTTC; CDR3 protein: CASSLAGTDYEQYF
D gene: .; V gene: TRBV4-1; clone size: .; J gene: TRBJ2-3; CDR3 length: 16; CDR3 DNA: TGCGCCAGCAGCCAAGACCAACTAGGGAGCACAGATACGCAGTATTTT; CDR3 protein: CASSQDQLGSTDTQYF
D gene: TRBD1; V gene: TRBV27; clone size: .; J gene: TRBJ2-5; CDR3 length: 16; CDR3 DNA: TGTGCCAGCAGTTTAACCGGGACAGGGTACCAAGAGACCCAGTACTTC; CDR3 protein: CASSLTGTGYQETQYF
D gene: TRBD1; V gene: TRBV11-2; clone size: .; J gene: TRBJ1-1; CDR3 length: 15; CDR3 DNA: TGTGCCAGCAGCCTCACAGGGGGTATTAAAACTGAAGCTTTCTTT; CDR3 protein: CASSLTGGIKTEAFF
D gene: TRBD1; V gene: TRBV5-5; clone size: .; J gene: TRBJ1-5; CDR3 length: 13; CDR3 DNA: TGTGCCAGCAGCAGGACAGGGAATCAGCCCCAGCATTTT; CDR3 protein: CASSRTGNQPQHF
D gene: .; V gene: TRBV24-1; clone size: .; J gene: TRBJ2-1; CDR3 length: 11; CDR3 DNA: TGTGCCACCAGCCTAGCAAGCAGGCAGTTCTTC; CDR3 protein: CATSLASRQFF
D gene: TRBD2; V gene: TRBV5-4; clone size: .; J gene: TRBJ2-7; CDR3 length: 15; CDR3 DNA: TGTGCCAGCAGCTTGGTTAGCGGGAGTAGGGACGAGCAGTACTTC; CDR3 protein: CASSLVSGSRDEQYF
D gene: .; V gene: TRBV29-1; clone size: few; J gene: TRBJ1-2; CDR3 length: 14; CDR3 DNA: TGCAGCGTTGAAGGGGGGCAGGGGTTTGATGGCTACACCTTC; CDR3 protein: CSVEGGQGFDGYTF
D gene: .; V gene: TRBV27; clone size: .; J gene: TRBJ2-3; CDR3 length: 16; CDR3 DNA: TGTGCCAGCAGTTCCTGGACAGTTCCTAGCACAGATACGCAGTATTTT; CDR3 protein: CASSSWTVPSTDTQYF
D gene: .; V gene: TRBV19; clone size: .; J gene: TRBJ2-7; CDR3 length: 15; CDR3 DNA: TGTGCCAGTAGTAATTTTCCACAGTCTTCCTACGAGCAGTACTTC; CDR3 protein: CASSNFPQSSYEQYF